Listed below are T cell receptor beta chains from one sample, sequenced in a study of blood T cell repertoires in COVID-19. Sequenced by immunoSEQ multiplex PCR; TCRdb stores in-frame clones only, minus some. Altogether about 190,000 clones are present, roughly 91% being singletons, with the ten largest covering roughly 4.7%. The sequenced material came from peripheral blood. The origin of the receptors is a human donor in a cohort sampled during active COVID-19. Both conserved end residues are part of each CDR3.

>TRBJ2-7|TRBV11-2
CASSFELAGREQYF
>TRBJ2-7|TRBV19
CASSSGGAEQYF
>TRBJ1-2|TRBV14
CASSQVWGDPLGYTF
>TRBJ1-2|TRBV27
CASSFRATSGGYTF
>TRBJ2-1|TRBV10-1
CASSATRYNEQFF
>TRBJ2-7|TRBV9
CASGSGDGASYEQYF
>TRBJ2-3|TRBV5-1
CASHTTDTEYGSQYF
>TRBJ2-7|TRBV29-1
CSVHVGGIPHEQYF
>TRBJ2-7|TRBV9
CASSVSSGNSYEQYF
>TRBJ1-1|TRBV14
CASSQGPTEAFF
>TRBJ2-7|TRBV29-1
CSVKTQGIYEQYF
>TRBJ2-7|TRBV6-6
CASSWGGEQYF
>TRBJ2-7|TRBV6-5
CATDPGQGYTYEQYF
>TRBJ1-1|TRBV2
CASRREMNTEAFF
>TRBJ2-3|TRBV7-2
CASSPTSGGAIDTQYF
>TRBJ1-5|TRBV30
CAWSGDRPNQPQHF
>TRBJ1-4|TRBV6-5
CASSLNRGTNEKLFF
>TRBJ1-1|TRBV7-8
CATLTGATMNTEAFF
>TRBJ1-2|TRBV10-3
CAISEDRGANYGYTF
>TRBJ1-2|TRBV28
CASAANYGYTF
>TRBJ2-1|TRBV4-1
CASSQARVADPYNEQFF
>TRBJ1-1|TRBV27
CASSFLGASTEAFF
>TRBJ2-7|TRBV29-1
CSVCDRGSNEQYF
>TRBJ2-1|TRBV18
CASSSGTGRDNEQFF
>TRBJ2-2|TRBV5-1
CASTTGTSNTGELFF
>TRBJ2-1|TRBV27
CASSSPDKHTEQFF
>TRBJ2-7|TRBV7-2
CASRSNGVYEQYF
>TRBJ1-2|TRBV2
CASSVMDTYGYTF
>TRBJ2-7|TRBV2
CAAGGSLYEQYF
>TRBJ2-3|TRBV11-2
CASRSDRNPYTQYF
>TRBJ2-7|TRBV29-1
CSVEDRGTYEQYF
>TRBJ2-7|TRBV30
CAWTPDSYYEQYF
>TRBJ2-6|TRBV6-6
CASSRQGGSGANVLTF